The 15 T cell receptor beta chains listed next were all sequenced from one sample in a study of shared clonotypes between healthy human individuals. The repertoire was sequenced with immunoSEQ multiplex PCR; TCRdb's copy has only in-frame clones and lacks some. This sample carries 1 million to 1.3 million clones, about four fifths of them seen once, and the ten largest clones take 0.55% to 0.7%. Sequenced input: memory CD4+ T cells from PBMCs. As to subset: CD45RA-negative fraction. The receptors were sampled from a man younger than 30 in good health. Some clones in this sample may be carry-over from other donors' samples.

This chain connects TRBV7-9 to TRBJ2-7; the D gene is possibly TRBD1 (6 bases). This CDR3 is 16 amino acids long. The V gene lost 5 bases and the J gene lost 1 base, with 18 bases spanning the gap. Germline V gene lookup returns CDR1 SEHNR and CDR2 FQNEAQ (reference sequence). The CDR3, as DNA: TGTGCCAGCAGCCCACCCCTCAGGACAGAATCCTACGAGCAGTACTTC. Protein sequence: CASSPPLRTESYEQYF.

The V and J genes are TRBV18 and TRBJ1-1; D gene unclear. Per the germline V gene, CDR1 is KGHSH and CDR2 is LQKENI. This CDR3 is 15 amino acids long. V shed 1 base and J shed 13 bases, with 22 bases lying between them. The CDR3 bases are TGTGCCAGCTCACCACGGACCACACCACCCGGATGGGGTTTCTTT. This codes for CASSPRTTPPGWGFF.

This clone was observed a single time. The rearrangement links TRBV7-8 to TRBJ2-3, with 10 nucleotides matching TRBD2. This CDR3 has 18 amino acids. The ends lost 5 bases at V and 6 bases at J; junction bases unmatched: 17. Germline values: CDR1 SGHVS, CDR2 FQNEAQ. This chain's CDR3 is CASSILLRASGSMDTQYF. The CDR3 DNA follows: TGTGCCAGCAGCATACTCCTCAGGGCTAGCGGGAGCATGGATACGCAGTATTTT.

V usage is TRBV28 and J usage is TRBJ1-2; possible D gene TRBD1, 5 bases. V lost 4 bases, J lost 8 bases, and 14 bases lay in between. The CDR3 sequence is 13 residues long. Looked up from germline, CDR1 is MDHEN and CDR2 is SYDVKM. CDR3 loop: CASSSLRRGGYTF. The CDR3 DNA reads as TGTGCCAGCAGTTCCCTCCGCCGGGGCGGCTACACCTTC.

The chain uses TRBV14 and TRBJ2-4, with 8 nucleotides matching TRBD1. CDR1 is SGHDN, CDR2 FVKESK, per germline. This CDR3 spans 15 amino acids. The J segment lost 6 bases and the V segment lost 1 base, leaving 5 bases of the junction unmatched. CDR3 in amino acids: CASSQGTGSLNIQYF. CDR3 coding DNA: TGTGCCAGCAGCCAAGGGACAGGGTCCCTAAACATTCAGTACTTC.

J is TRBJ1-3 and V is TRBV7-2; D remains ambiguous. V lost 0 bases, J lost 0 bases, and 21 bases lay in between. From germline, CDR1 is SGHTA and CDR2 FQGNSA. The CDR3 consists of 20 residues. CDR3 protein: CASSLAPPQLIGNSGNTIYF. CDR3 bases: TGTGCCAGCAGCTTAGCCCCCCCCCAACTCATAGGAAACTCTGGAAACACCATATATTTT. Looking up the rest from reference TRBV7-2 and TRBJ1-3 gives the full variable domain: GAGVSQSPSNKVTEKGKDVELRCDPISGHTALYWYRQSLGQGLEFLIYFQGNSAPDKSGLPSDRFSAERTGGSVSTLTIQRTQQEDSAVYLCASSLAPPQLIGNSGNTIYFGEGSWLTVV.

This chain connects TRBV5-8 to TRBJ2-7; D unclear. Looked up from germline, CDR1 is SGHTS and CDR2 is YDEGEE. With 0 bases removed from V and 6 bases from J, the gap between germline ends came to 13 bases. This CDR3 is 14 amino acids long. As DNA, the CDR3 is TGTGCCAGCAGCTTGGGGACCGTCTTCCTCGAGCAGTACTTC. Its protein is CASSLGTVFLEQYF.

Remarks on this clone: The same CDR3 can be traced to other DNA sequences in this sample. The chain couples TRBV7-9 to TRBJ1-4; D is perhaps TRBD1 (6 bases). Looked up from germline, CDR1 is SEHNR and CDR2 is FQNEAQ (reference sequence). The V and J ends lost 5 bases and 5 bases respectively, with 15 bases between them. The CDR3 has 15 amino acids. The DNA of the CDR3 is TGTGCCAGCAGCCCCCAAGGGGGAGAGAATGAAAAACTGTTTTTT. Amino acid sequence: CASSPQGGENEKLFF.

The rearrangement links TRBV7-9 to TRBJ2-1; 13 bases are a match to TRBD2. J was trimmed by 7 bases and V by 5 bases; bases with no gene match: 5. CDR1 and CDR2 from the germline V gene are SEHNR and FQNEAQ (reference sequence). CDR3 length equals 15 residues. DNA of the CDR3: TGTGCCAGCAGCCCACTAGCGGGAGGGCCGAATGAGCAGTTCTTC. It translates to CASSPLAGGPNEQFF.

This sequence joins TRBV5-1 and TRBJ2-3; the match to TRBD2 covers 7 bases. The CDR3 extends over 18 amino acids. Per the germline V gene, CDR1 is SGHRS and CDR2 is YFSETQ. The V segment lost 1 base and the J segment 3 bases; nucleotides outside the gene matches: 14. The CDR3 sequence is CASSLSTLGRAGTDTQYF. The CDR3 coding sequence is TGCGCCAGCAGCTTGTCCACTTTGGGGAGGGCCGGGACAGATACGCAGTATTTT.

On this clone itself: The same CDR3 arises from other DNA sequences in this sample as well. The gene calls are TRBV2 and TRBJ1-5; D possibly corresponds to TRBD1 (6 bases). Germline assignment: CDR1 SNHLY and CDR2 FYNNEI. The V gene lost 1 base and the J gene lost 2 bases, with 12 bases spanning the gap. CDR3 length: 16 residues. The CDR3 DNA sequence: TGTGCCAGCAGTGAAGGGGGGGCCGGCGGCAATCAGCCCCAGCATTTT. Amino acids: CASSEGGAGGNQPQHF.

The V gene is TRBV5-4, the J gene TRBJ2-5, with D possibly TRBD1 on 6 matching bases. The germline gives CDR1 SGHNT, CDR2 YYREEE (reference sequence). CDR3 size: 14 residues. V lost 2 bases, J lost 5 bases, and 13 bases lay in between. DNA for the CDR3: TGTGCCAGCAGCTTTTCAGGGGCCAAGGAGACCCAGTACTTC. Translating gives CASSFSGAKETQYF.

J is TRBJ2-1 and V is TRBV7-2; 9 bases map to TRBD2. CDR3 size: 15 residues. V shed 5 bases and J 3 bases; nucleotides not matched to a gene: 5. Germline CDR1 is SGHTA and CDR2 is FQGNSA. CDR3 sequence reads: CASSHSGGVYNEQFF. The CDR3 nucleotides read TGTGCCAGCAGCCATAGCGGGGGCGTCTACAATGAGCAGTTCTTC.

The chain is built from TRBV29-1 and TRBJ1-2; D is unclear. The germline V gene has CDR1 SQVTM and CDR2 ANQGSEA. The length of the CDR3 is 12 residues. V was trimmed by 5 bases and J by 2 bases, leaving 9 bases between them. CDR3 nucleotide sequence: TGCAGCGTTCAGGTAGCCAACTATGGCTACACCTTC. Its protein is CSVQVANYGYTF.

There are a few counts of this clone. The rearrangement uses TRBV4-1 and TRBJ1-1, with 7 positions matching TRBD1. Trimming removed 0 bases from V and 6 bases from J; junction bases left unmatched: 10. Germline CDR1 reads MGHRA; CDR2 reads YSYEKL. The length of the CDR3 is 16 residues. CDR3 region: CASSQDRLQGGAEAFF. CDR3 nucleotide sequence: TGCGCCAGCAGCCAAGATCGGTTGCAGGGGGGTGCTGAAGCTTTCTTT.